Sample share makes the clone carrying this T cell receptor beta chain medium-sized. What it binds is unknown. Multiplex PCR (32 V and 13 J primers) was used to amplify the TCR beta CDR3. TCRdb fed the multiplex PCR reads into MiXCR, producing one record per CDR3 protein. Counted here are some 15,000 distinct CDR3 sequences, 25% to 35% occurring once; the ten biggest clones make up about 16%. This sample was included in a study of immune heterogeneity within non-small cell lung tumors. Turning to the study itself: Histologically, several tumors were squamous cell carcinomas and nine to ten were non-squamous carcinomas. The remaining 1 tumor was not otherwise specified.

Each sample used roughly 600 ng of genomic DNA from bulk tumor tissue. Several biopsies were spaced far apart within each primary tumor and obtained as surgery took place. Undergoing curative surgery were patients whose non-small cell lung cancer was untreated and newly diagnosed. V shed 2 bases and J 4 bases; nucleotides not matched to a gene: 12. The CDR3 is made up of 18 amino acids. CDR1 is MDHEN, CDR2 SYDVKM, per germline. Overall study results and limits: Individual patients showed largely nonoverlapping sets of high-frequency T-cell receptor beta clonotypes.

The sequence derives from a woman aged 50 to 60 with non-small cell lung cancer. The rearrangement links TRBV28 to TRBJ2-3; TRBD2 matches 10 bases. Material for sequencing was lung tumor tissue. The CDR3 region has the DNA TGTGCCAGCAGTTTACTAGCGGGAGATTCCGTTCAGGCAGATACGCAGTATTTT. Translated, it gives CASSLLAGDSVQADTQYF.